The 8 T cell receptor beta chains given below trace back to one sample, sequenced in a study of beta chain features in type 1 diabetes. Study-level points and caveats: There was a moderate but significant shortening of TCRB CDR3s in all four CD4+ subsets of Type 1 diabetes patients.

These receptors' antigens are unknown. The entirety of the isolated RNA underwent reverse transcription, so expressed TCRB transcripts were sequenced. Produced via immunoSEQ multiplex PCR; TCRdb's table is partial and in-frame only. Among more than 200,000 clones listed, around 15% were seen once. The sequenced material came from naive CD4+ T cells from blood. The source is a man aged 30 to 39 with type 1 diabetes.

This clone was seen more than once but under ten times. The rearrangement links TRBV6-6 to TRBJ2-2, with D possibly being TRBD1 (5 bases). Germline V gene sequence: CDR1 MNHNY, CDR2 SVGAGI (reference sequence). This CDR3 region has 16 residues. V shed 0 bases and J shed 0 bases, with 8 bases lying between them. This CDR3 reads CASSYSAQANTGELFF. Written as DNA, the CDR3 is TGTGCCAGCAGTTACTCGGCACAGGCGAACACCGGGGAGCTGTTTTTT.

The chain uses TRBV27 and TRBJ2-7; 9 bases are a match to TRBD1. With 7 bases clipped from V and 3 bases from J, the junction kept 13 bases outside the gene matches. Germline V gene data show CDR1 as MNHEY and CDR2 as SMNVEV (reference sequence). This CDR3 has 16 residues. This CDR3 is CASTDRWGQGLYEQYF. The CDR3 nucleotides are TGTGCCAGCACCGATCGCTGGGGACAGGGTCTCTACGAGCAGTACTTC.

The genes are TRBV4-2 and TRBJ2-3; the D gene is possibly TRBD1 (5 bases). The V end was cut by 2 bases, the J end by 4 bases, with 7 bases between. Looked up from germline, CDR1 is LGHNA and CDR2 is YNFKEQ. This CDR3 is 13 amino acids long. The CDR3 region is CASSQQGPDTQYF. DNA for the CDR3: TGTGCCAGCAGCCAACAGGGCCCAGATACGCAGTATTTT.

The chain recombines TRBV7-9 with TRBJ2-1; D gene unclear. The germline gives CDR1 SEHNR, CDR2 FQNEAQ (reference sequence). Trimming took 6 bases from V and 7 from J, leaving 10 bases between them. This CDR3 is built from 12 residues. This CDR3 is CASSPLGNEQFF. CDR3 DNA sequence: TGTGCCAGCAGTCCTCTAGGAAATGAGCAGTTCTTC.

This clone has a handful of counts. The rearrangement joins TRBV20-1 to TRBJ2-1; D uncertain. In germline, CDR1 is DFQATT, CDR2 SNEGSKA (reference sequence). The CDR3 consists of 11 residues. The V and J ends lost 4 bases and 9 bases respectively, with 10 bases between them. The CDR3 nucleotides read TGCAGTGCTAAAGGCGCGAGTGAGCAGTTCTTC. Encoded protein: CSAKGASEQFF.

The CDR3 nucleotides read TGTGCCAGCTCACCACTGGAAAACTACGAGCAGTACTTC. Protein: CASSPLENYEQYF. This rearrangement joins TRBV18 to TRBJ2-7; D remains unclear. CDR1 is KGHSH and CDR2 is LQKENI in the germline V gene. Trimming shortened V by 1 base and J by 3 bases, and 7 bases separated the two germline ends. The CDR3 has 13 amino acids.

This clone was seen a few times. The rearrangement uses TRBV29-1 and TRBJ1-2; D is perhaps TRBD1 (6 bases). The CDR3 consists of 11 residues. The germline V gene encodes CDR1 SQVTM and CDR2 ANQGSEA. V was trimmed by 4 bases and J by 6 bases, leaving 9 bases between them. The CDR3 nucleotides are TGCAGCGTTGCAGGGGTGAATGGCTACACCTTC. As protein: CSVAGVNGYTF. Variable domain in full (rest from reference TRBV29-1 and TRBJ1-2): SAVISQKPSRDICQRGTSLTIQCQVDSQVTMMFWYRQQPGQSLTLIATANQGSEATYESGFVIDKFPISRPNLTFSTLTVSNMSPEDSSIYLCSVAGVNGYTFGSGTRLTVV.

The J gene is TRBJ2-7, the V gene TRBV7-2; the D is unclear. CDR3 length equals 13 residues. From germline, CDR1 is SGHTA and CDR2 FQGNSA. V shed 5 bases and J shed 5 bases, with 13 bases lying between them. The CDR3 protein is CASSEGPSDEQYF. As DNA, the CDR3 is TGTGCCAGCAGCGAAGGTCCAAGTGACGAGCAGTACTTC. The full variable domain, with the rest looked up from reference TRBV7-2 and TRBJ2-7, is GAGVSQSPSNKVTEKGKDVELRCDPISGHTALYWYRQSLGQGLEFLIYFQGNSAPDKSGLPSDRFSAERTGGSVSTLTIQRTQQEDSAVYLCASSEGPSDEQYFGPGTRLTVT.